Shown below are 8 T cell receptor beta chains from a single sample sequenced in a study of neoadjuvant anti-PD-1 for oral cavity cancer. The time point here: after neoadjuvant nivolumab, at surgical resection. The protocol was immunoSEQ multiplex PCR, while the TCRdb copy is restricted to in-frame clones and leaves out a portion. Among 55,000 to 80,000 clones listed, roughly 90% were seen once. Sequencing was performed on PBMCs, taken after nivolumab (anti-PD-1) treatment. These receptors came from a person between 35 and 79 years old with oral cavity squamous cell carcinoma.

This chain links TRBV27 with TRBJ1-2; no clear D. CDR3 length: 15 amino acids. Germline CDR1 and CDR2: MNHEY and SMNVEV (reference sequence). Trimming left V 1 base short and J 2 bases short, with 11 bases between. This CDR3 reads CASSLFTAANYGYTF. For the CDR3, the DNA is TGTGCCAGCAGTTTATTTACAGCGGCGAACTATGGCTACACCTTC.

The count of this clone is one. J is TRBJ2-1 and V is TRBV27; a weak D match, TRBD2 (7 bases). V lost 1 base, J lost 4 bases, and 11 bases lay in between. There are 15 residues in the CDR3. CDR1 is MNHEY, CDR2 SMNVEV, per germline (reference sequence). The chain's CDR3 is CASSLWGGLYNEQFF. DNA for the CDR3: TGTGCCAGCAGTTTATGGGGGGGGCTATACAATGAGCAGTTCTTC.

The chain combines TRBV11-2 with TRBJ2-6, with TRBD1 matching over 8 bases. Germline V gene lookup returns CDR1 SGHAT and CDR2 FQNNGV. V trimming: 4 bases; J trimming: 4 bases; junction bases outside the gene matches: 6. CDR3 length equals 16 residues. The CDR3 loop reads CASSSHQGAGANVLTF. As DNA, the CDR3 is TGTGCCAGCAGCTCCCACCAGGGGGCCGGGGCCAACGTCCTGACTTTC.

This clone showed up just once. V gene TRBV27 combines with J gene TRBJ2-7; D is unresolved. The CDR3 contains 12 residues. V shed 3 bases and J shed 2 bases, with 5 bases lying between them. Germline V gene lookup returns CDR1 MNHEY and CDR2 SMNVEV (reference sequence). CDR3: CASSFVPYEQYF. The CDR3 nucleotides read TGTGCCAGCAGTTTTGTCCCCTACGAGCAGTACTTC.

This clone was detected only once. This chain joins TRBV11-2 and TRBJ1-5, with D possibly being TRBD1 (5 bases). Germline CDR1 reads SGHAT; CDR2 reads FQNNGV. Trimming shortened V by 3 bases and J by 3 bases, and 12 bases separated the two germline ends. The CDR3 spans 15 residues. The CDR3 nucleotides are TGTGCCAGCAGCTTTTCGGGGACGAACAATCAGCCCCAGCATTTT. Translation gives CASSFSGTNNQPQHF.

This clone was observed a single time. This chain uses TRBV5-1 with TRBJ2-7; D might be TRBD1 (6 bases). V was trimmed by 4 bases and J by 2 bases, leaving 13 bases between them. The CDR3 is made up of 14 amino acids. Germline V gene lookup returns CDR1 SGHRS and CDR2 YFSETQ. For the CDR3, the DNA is TGCGCCAGCAGCCTACAGGGTCAGACCTACGAGCAGTACTTC. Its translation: CASSLQGQTYEQYF.

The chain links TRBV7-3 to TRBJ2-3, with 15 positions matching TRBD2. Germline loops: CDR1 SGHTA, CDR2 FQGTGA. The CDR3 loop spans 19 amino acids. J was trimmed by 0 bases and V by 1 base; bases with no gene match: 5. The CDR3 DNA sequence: TGTGCCAGCAGCTTAAAGGGGACTAGCGGGAGGATTAGCACAGATACGCAGTATTTT. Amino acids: CASSLKGTSGRISTDTQYF.

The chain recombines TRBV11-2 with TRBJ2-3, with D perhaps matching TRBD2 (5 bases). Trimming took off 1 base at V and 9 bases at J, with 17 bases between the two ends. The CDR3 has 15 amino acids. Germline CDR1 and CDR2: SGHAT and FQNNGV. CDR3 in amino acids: CASSLGGQALVTQYF. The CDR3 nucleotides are TGTGCCAGCAGCTTAGGAGGCCAGGCACTAGTGACGCAGTATTTT. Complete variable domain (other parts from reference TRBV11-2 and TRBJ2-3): EAGVAQSPRYKIIEKRQSVAFWCNPISGHATLYWYQQILGQGPKLLIQFQNNGVVDDSQLPKDRFSAERLKGVDSTLKIQPAKLEDSAVYLCASSLGGQALVTQYFGPGTRLTVL.